This T cell receptor (beta chain) was obtained from a study of tumor and adjacent non-tumor tissue in lung cancer. The template was RNA from unsorted bulk tissue. This non-tumor lung sample came from over 3 cm beyond the tumor edge. Worth noting for this clonotype: At one end the junction does not follow the germline gene, possibly because of a read error.

Three rounds of nested PCR, following a modified ARM-PCR protocol, produced the TCRbeta library. TCRdb reanalysed the multiplex PCR reads using MiXCR and keeps one entry per CDR3 protein. The sample yields tens of thousands of distinct CDR3 sequences, under 75% seen once. The sequenced sample was distant non-tumor lung tissue. The sequence was obtained from a woman in her 70s with non-small cell lung cancer.

CDR3 nucleotide sequence: TGTGCCAGCAGCACCCATCAATCGACAATGAACACCGGGGAGCAGTTTTTT. Its translation: CASSTHQSTMNTGEQFF. This sequence joins TRBV11-3 and TRBJ2-2; D is perhaps TRBD2 (5 bases). Germline V gene data show CDR1 as SGHNT and CDR2 as YENEEA. The CDR3 is 17 amino acids.